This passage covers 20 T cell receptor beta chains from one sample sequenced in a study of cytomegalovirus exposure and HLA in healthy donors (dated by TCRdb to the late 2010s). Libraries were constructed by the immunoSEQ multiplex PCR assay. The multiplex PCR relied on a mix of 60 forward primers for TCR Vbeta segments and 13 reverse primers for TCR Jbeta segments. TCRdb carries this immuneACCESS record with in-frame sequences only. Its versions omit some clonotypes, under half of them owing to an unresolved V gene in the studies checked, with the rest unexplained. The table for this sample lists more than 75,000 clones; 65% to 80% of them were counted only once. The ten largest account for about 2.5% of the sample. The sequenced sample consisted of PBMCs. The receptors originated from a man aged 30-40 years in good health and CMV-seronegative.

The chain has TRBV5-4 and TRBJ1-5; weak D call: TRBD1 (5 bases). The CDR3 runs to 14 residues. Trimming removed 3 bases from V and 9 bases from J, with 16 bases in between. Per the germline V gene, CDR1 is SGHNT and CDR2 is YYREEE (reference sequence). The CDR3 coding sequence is TGTGCCAGCAGCTGGGGGGAAGGAAGTGGGCCCCAGCATTTT. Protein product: CASSWGEGSGPQHF.

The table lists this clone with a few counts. The CDR3 DNA sequence: TGTGCCAGTAAAGCGGGAGACCGGTACAATGAGCAGTTCTTC. It codes for CASKAGDRYNEQFF. The chain uses TRBV19 and TRBJ2-1, with 8 positions matching TRBD2. This CDR3 spans 14 amino acids. With 7 bases clipped from V and 4 bases from J, the junction kept 6 bases outside the gene matches. CDR1 and CDR2 (germline): LNHDA, SQIVND (reference sequence).

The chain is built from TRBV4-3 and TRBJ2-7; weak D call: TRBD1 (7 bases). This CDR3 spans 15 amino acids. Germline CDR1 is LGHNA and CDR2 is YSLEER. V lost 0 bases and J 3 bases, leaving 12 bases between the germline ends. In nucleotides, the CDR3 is TGCGCCAGCAGCCAAGACCACAGGGGACTCTACGAGCAGTACTTC. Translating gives CASSQDHRGLYEQYF.

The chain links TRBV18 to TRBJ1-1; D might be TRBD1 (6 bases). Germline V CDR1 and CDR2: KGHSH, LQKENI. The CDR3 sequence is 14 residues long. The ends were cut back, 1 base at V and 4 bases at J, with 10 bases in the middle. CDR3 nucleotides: TGTGCCAGCTCACCACAGGCACAGGGCACTGAAGCTTTCTTT. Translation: CASSPQAQGTEAFF.

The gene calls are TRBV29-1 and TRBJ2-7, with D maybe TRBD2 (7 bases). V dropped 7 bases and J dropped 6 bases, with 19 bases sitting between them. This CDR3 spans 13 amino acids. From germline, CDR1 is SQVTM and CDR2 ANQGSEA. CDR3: CSGGLGGGREQYF. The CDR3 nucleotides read TGCAGCGGGGGGTTAGGGGGGGGCCGCGAGCAGTACTTC.

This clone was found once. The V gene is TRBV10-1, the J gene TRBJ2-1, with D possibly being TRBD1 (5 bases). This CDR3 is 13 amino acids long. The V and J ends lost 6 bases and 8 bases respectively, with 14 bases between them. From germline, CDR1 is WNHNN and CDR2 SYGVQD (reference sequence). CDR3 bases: TGCGCCAGCAGGTCCAGGGCTTCCGATGAGCAGTTCTTC. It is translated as CASRSRASDEQFF.

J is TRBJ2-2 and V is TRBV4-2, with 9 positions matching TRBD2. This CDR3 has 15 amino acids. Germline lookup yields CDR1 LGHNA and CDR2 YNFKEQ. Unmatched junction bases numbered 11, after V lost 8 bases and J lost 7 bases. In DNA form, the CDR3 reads TGTGCCAGCTCTCCTAGCGGGAACGAATACGGGGAGCTGTTTTTT. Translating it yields CASSPSGNEYGELFF.

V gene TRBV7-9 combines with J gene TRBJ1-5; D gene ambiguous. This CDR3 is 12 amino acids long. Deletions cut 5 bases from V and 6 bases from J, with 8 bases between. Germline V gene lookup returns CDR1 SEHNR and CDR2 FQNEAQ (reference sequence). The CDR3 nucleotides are TGTGCCAGCAGCGATGGAGGTCAGCCCCAGCATTTT. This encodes CASSDGGQPQHF.

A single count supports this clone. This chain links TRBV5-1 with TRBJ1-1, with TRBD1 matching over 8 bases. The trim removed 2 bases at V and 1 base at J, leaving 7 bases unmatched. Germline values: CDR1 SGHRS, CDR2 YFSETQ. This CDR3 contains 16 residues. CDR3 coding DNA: TGCGCCAGCAGCTTCGTTTACAGGGGGGAGAACACTGAAGCTTTCTTT. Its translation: CASSFVYRGENTEAFF.

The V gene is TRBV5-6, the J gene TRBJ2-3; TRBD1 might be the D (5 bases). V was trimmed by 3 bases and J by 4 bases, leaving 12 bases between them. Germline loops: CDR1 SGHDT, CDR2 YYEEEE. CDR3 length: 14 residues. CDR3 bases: TGTGCCAGCAGCTATACAGGATTCTCAGATACGCAGTATTTT. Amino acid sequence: CASSYTGFSDTQYF.

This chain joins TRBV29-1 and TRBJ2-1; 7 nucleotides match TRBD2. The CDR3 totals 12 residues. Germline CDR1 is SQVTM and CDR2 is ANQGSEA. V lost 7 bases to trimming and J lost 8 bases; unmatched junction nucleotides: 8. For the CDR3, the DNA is TGCAGCGGTCTCGAGCGGGACCATGAGCAGTTCTTC. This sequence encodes CSGLERDHEQFF.

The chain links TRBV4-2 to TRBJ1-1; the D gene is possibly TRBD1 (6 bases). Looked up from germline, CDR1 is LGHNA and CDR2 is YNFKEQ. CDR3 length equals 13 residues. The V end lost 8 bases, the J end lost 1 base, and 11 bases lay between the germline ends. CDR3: CASAQDRNTEAFF. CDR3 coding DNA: TGTGCCAGCGCACAGGACAGGAACACTGAAGCTTTCTTT.

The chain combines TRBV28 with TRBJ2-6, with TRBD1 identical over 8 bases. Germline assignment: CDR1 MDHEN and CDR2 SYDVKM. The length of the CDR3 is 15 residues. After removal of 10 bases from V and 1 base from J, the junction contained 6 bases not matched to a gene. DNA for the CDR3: TGTGCCATCGCCGACAGGGGATCTGGGGCCAACGTCCTGACTTTC. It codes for CAIADRGSGANVLTF.

CDR3 sequence (DNA): TGCGCCAGCAGCCCCAATCTAGCGGGGGCCCAAGAGACCCAGTACTTC. This codes for CASSPNLAGAQETQYF. The chain combines TRBV4-3 with TRBJ2-5; 10 positions agree with TRBD2. Trimming took 4 bases from V and 1 from J; bases not matched to a gene: 6. The germline V gene has CDR1 LGHNA and CDR2 YSLEER. CDR3 length: 16 residues.

The CDR3 sequence: CASSLDRGANTEAFF. The DNA of the CDR3 is TGCGCCAGCAGCTTGGATCGGGGTGCCAACACTGAAGCTTTCTTT. The chain is built from TRBV5-1 and TRBJ1-1; D remains unclear. V was trimmed by 0 bases and J by 2 bases, leaving 11 bases between them. Germline loops: CDR1 SGHRS, CDR2 YFSETQ. The CDR3 extends over 15 amino acids. Based on the CDR3 plus reference TRBV5-1 and TRBJ1-1, the full variable domain is KAGVTQTPRYLIKTRGQQVTLSCSPISGHRSVSWYQQTPGQGLQFLFEYFSETQRNKGNFPGRFSGRQFSNSRSEMNVSTLELGDSALYLCASSLDRGANTEAFFGQGTRLTVV.

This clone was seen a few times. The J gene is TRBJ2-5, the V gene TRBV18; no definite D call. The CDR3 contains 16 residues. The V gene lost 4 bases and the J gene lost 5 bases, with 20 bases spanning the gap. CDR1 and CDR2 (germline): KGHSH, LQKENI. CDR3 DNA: TGTGCCAGCTCACGATCCGCTAAAACGATCGTCGAGACCCAGTACTTC. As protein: CASSRSAKTIVETQYF. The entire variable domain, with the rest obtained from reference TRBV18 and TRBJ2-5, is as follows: NAGVMQNPRHLVRRRGQEARLRCSPMKGHSHVYWYRQLPEEGLKFMVYLQKENIIDESGMPKERFSAEFPKEGPSILRIQQVVRGDSAAYFCASSRSAKTIVETQYFGPGTRLLVL.

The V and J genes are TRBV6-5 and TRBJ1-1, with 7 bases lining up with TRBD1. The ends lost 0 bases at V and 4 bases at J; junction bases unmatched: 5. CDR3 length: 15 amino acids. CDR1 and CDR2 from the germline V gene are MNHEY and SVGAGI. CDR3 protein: CASSYSRQGGTEAFF. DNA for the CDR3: TGTGCCAGCAGTTACTCGAGACAGGGAGGCACTGAAGCTTTCTTT.

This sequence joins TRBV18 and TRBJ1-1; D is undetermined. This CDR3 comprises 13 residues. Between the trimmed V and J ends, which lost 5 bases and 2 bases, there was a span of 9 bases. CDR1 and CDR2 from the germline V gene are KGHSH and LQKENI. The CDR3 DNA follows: TGTGCCAGCTCATTACGGGGAAACACTGAAGCTTTCTTT. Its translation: CASSLRGNTEAFF.

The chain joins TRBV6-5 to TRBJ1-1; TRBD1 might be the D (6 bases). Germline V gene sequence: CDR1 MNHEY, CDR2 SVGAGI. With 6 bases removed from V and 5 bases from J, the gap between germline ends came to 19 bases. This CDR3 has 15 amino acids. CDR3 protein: CASSYGGGGRTEAFF. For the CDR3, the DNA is TGTGCCAGCAGCTACGGGGGGGGCGGTCGAACTGAAGCTTTCTTT.

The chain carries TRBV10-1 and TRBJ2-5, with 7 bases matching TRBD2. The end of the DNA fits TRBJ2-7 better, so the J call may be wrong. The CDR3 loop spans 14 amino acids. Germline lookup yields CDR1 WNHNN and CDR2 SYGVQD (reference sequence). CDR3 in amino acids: CASIIGRSSYEQYF. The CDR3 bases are TGCGCCAGCATAATCGGGAGGAGCTCCTACGAGCAGTACTTC.